This T cell receptor (beta chain) was sequenced during a study of blood T cell repertoires in COVID-19. Study-wide context: The origin of the acute and convalescent COVID-19 samples was the United States, Italy and Spain.

Profiled with immunoSEQ multiplex PCR; TCRdb holds only in-frame clones, not every one. The table records 200,000 to 300,000 clones, about 87% of them present only once. The CDR3 runs 18 residues. V was trimmed by 0 bases and J by 3 bases, leaving 20 bases between them. CDR1 is SGHTA and CDR2 is FQGTGA in the germline V gene. The clonotype originates from a human donor in a cohort sampled during active COVID-19. This rearrangement joins TRBV7-3 to TRBJ1-2; possible D gene TRBD1, 6 bases. Sequenced: peripheral blood. The CDR3 sequence is CASSLTSINREKDYGYTF. The CDR3 region has the DNA TGTGCCAGCAGCTTAACTTCCATAAACAGGGAAAAGGACTATGGCTACACCTTC.